Listed below are T cell receptor beta chains from one sample, sequenced in a study of OX40 agonist ivuxolimab in advanced cancers. Sequencing used immunoSEQ multiplex PCR; TCRdb keeps in-frame clones, though not all of them. Of just under 20,000 clones in the sample, 84% are singletons; the top ten hold 14%. This specimen was CD4+ or CD8+ T cells sorted from blood, taken in a trial of the OX40 agonist ivuxolimab. The origin of the receptors is an adult with an advanced solid tumor such as melanoma, head and neck, liver or kidney cancer. Both conserved end residues are part of each CDR3. The D gene is left open where the match is weak. Expanded clones are given a class, and other clones once, few, many or no size at all.

>TRBJ1-2|NA|10|TRBV2|NA
CASRDYGYTF
TGTGCCAGCAGGGACTATGGCTACACCTTC
>TRBJ1-1|NA|11|TRBV25-1|NA
CAARGNTEAFF
TGTGCCGCTCGGGGGAACACTGAAGCTTTCTTT
>TRBJ2-3|NA|14|TRBV7-8|NA
CASSVLTSTDTQYF
TGTGCCAGCAGCGTCTTAACTAGCACAGATACGCAGTATTTT
>TRBJ2-2|TRBD2|15|TRBV4-1|NA
CASSKGLVISGELFF
TGCGCCAGCAGCAAGGGACTAGTAATATCCGGGGAGCTGTTTTTT
>TRBJ2-7|NA|16|TRBV2|NA
CASSEIGGQDPCEQYF
TGTGCCAGCAGTGAAATTGGGGGGCAGGATCCCTGCGAGCAGTACTTC
>TRBJ2-1|TRBD2|19|TRBV9|NA
CASSEGRSSGGSSYNEQFF
TGTGCCAGCAGCGAGGGGAGGTCTAGCGGAGGGAGCTCCTACAATGAGCAGTTCTTC
>TRBJ2-5|TRBD2|15|TRBV23-1|NA
CASSTQPSGKETQYF
TGCGCCAGCAGTACTCAACCTAGCGGGAAAGAGACCCAGTACTTC
>TRBJ2-5|NA|14|TRBV18|NA
CASSRNRGQETQYF
TGTGCCAGCTCCCGCAACCGGGGCCAAGAGACCCAGTACTTC
>TRBJ2-7|TRBD2|14|TRBV13|NA
CASSLHGRGYEQYF
TGTGCCAGCAGCTTACACGGGAGGGGATACGAGCAGTACTTC
>TRBJ1-2|NA|10|TRBV19|few
CASSSVYYTF
TGTGCCAGTAGTTCTGTATACTACACCTTC
>TRBJ2-2|TRBD2|15|TRBV27|NA
CASSLRGGSTGELFF
TGTGCCAGCAGTTTACGAGGCGGGAGCACCGGGGAGCTGTTTTTT
>TRBJ2-3|NA|15|TRBV7-9|NA
CASSRILGGTDTQYF
TGTGCCAGCAGCCGCATACTAGGTGGCACAGATACGCAGTATTTT
>TRBJ2-5|NA|14|TRBV7-9|NA
CASSLGSVQETQYF
TGTGCCAGCAGCTTAGGTTCAGTCCAAGAGACCCAGTACTTC
>TRBJ2-5|TRBD1|14|TRBV6-1|NA
CASKVDRNIGTQYF
TGTGCCAGCAAGGTGGACAGGAACATTGGGACCCAGTACTTC
>TRBJ2-2|TRBD2|16|TRBV9|NA
CASSVELAGAVGELFF
TGTGCCAGCAGCGTAGAACTAGCGGGAGCCGTCGGGGAGCTGTTTTTT
>TRBJ1-2|NA|13|TRBV27|NA
CASSLSGDYGYTF
TGTGCCAGCAGTTTATCAGGGGACTATGGCTACACCTTC
>TRBJ2-1|NA|13|TRBV29-1|NA
CSVDAGVVGEQFF
TGCAGCGTAGATGCAGGGGTCGTCGGTGAGCAGTTCTTC
>TRBJ2-1|NA|17|TRBV9|NA
CASSEPRGLTSYNEQFF
TGTGCCAGCAGCGAGCCAAGAGGACTGACTTCCTACAATGAGCAGTTCTTC
>TRBJ2-1|TRBD2|16|TRBV15|NA
CATSRDGTRRYNEQFF
TGTGCCACCAGCAGAGATGGGACTAGACGCTACAATGAGCAGTTCTTC
>TRBJ1-5|TRBD1|16|TRBV27|NA
CASSQLPGQFNQPQHF
TGTGCCAGCAGTCAACTACCGGGACAGTTCAATCAGCCCCAGCATTTT
>TRBJ2-7|TRBD1|15|TRBV28|once
CASRTPGQGRYEQYF
TGTGCCAGCAGAACCCCGGGACAGGGTCGGTACGAGCAGTACTTC
>TRBJ2-7|NA|15|TRBV11-2|NA
CASSPPGGVPYEQYF
TGTGCCAGCAGCCCGCCCGGAGGGGTTCCCTACGAGCAGTACTTC
>TRBJ1-2|TRBD1|11|TRBV29-1|NA
CSVPRGDGYTF
TGCAGCGTCCCCAGGGGGGATGGCTACACCTTC
>TRBJ2-7|TRBD1|14|TRBV29-1|NA
CSVVRRTGSYEQYF
TGCAGCGTTGTGAGAAGGACAGGGTCATACGAGCAGTACTTC
>TRBJ1-5|NA|10|TRBV10-1|NA
CASNYTPQHF
TGCGCCAGCAATTATACGCCCCAGCATTTT
>TRBJ2-3|NA|16|TRBV18|NA
CASSPTGSGGTDTQYF
TGTGCCAGCTCACCTACAGGGTCGGGGGGCACAGATACGCAGTATTTT
>TRBJ2-1|NA|15|TRBV30|NA
CAWSVSEGGYNEQFF
TGTGCCTGGAGTGTGAGCGAGGGGGGGTACAATGAGCAGTTCTTC
>TRBJ2-1|NA|13|TRBV28|NA
CASSLVEPRGEFF
TGTGCCAGCAGTTTGGTTGAGCCGCGGGGAGAGTTCTTC
>TRBJ1-3|NA|14|TRBV6-5|NA
CASSGTGSGNTIYF
TGTGCCAGCAGTGGGACCGGCTCTGGAAACACCATATATTTT
>TRBJ1-1|NA|13|TRBV9|NA
CASSVGQRTEAFF
TGTGCCAGCAGCGTGGGGCAACGGACTGAAGCTTTCTTT
>TRBJ2-7|NA|14|TRBV7-6|NA
CASSFRDGAYEQYF
TGTGCCAGCAGCTTCCGAGACGGTGCCTACGAGCAGTACTTC
>TRBJ1-5|NA|11|TRBV30|once
CAWSVEQPQHF
TGTGCCTGGAGTGTGGAACAGCCCCAGCATTTT
>TRBJ2-3|TRBD2|15|TRBV28|NA
CASSFWGGVEDTQYF
TGTGCCAGCAGTTTTTGGGGGGGGGTTGAAGATACGCAGTATTTT
>TRBJ2-7|NA|14|TRBV5-5|NA
CASSLWGDPYEQYF
TGTGCCAGCAGCTTGTGGGGCGATCCGTACGAGCAGTACTTC
>TRBJ2-2|TRBD1|16|TRBV28|NA
CASSSTGTGFTGELFF
TGTGCCAGCAGTTCGACCGGGACAGGGTTCACCGGGGAGCTGTTTTTT
>TRBJ2-3|NA|14|TRBV5-1|NA
CASSLASGTDTQYF
TGCGCCAGCAGCTTGGCCAGCGGCACAGATACGCAGTATTTT
>TRBJ2-2|NA|16|TRBV11-2|NA
CASSLTRASNTGELFF
TGTGCCAGCAGCTTAACGAGAGCCAGTAACACCGGGGAGCTGTTTTTT
>TRBJ1-2|TRBD1|15|TRBV9|NA
CASSVALQGADGYTF
TGTGCCAGCAGCGTAGCTTTGCAGGGGGCGGATGGCTACACCTTC
>TRBJ2-7|NA|12|TRBV14|NA
CASSQDRTEQYF
TGTGCCAGCAGCCAAGATCGGACCGAGCAGTACTTC
>TRBJ2-3|NA|17|TRBV5-1|NA
CASSLTGKPTSTDTQYF
TGCGCCAGCAGCCTGACGGGGAAACCCACTAGCACAGATACGCAGTATTTT
>TRBJ1-6|NA|14|TRBV11-2|NA
CASSLRTGNSPLHF
TGTGCCAGCAGCTTACGGACGGGAAATTCACCCCTCCACTTT
>TRBJ2-3|TRBD2|15|TRBV2|NA
CASSVPAGGRDTQYF
TGTGCCAGCAGTGTACCGGCGGGGGGAAGGGATACGCAGTATTTT
>TRBJ2-5|NA|13|TRBV27|few
CASTFLGFETQYF
TGTGCCAGCACCTTCCTGGGGTTTGAGACCCAGTACTTC
>TRBJ2-7|NA|15|TRBV5-5|NA
CASSLVLGKSYEQYF
TGTGCCAGCAGCTTGGTCCTAGGGAAGTCCTACGAGCAGTACTTC
>TRBJ1-1|TRBD1|13|TRBV10-1|NA
CASRDRENTEAFF
TGCGCCAGCCGAGACAGGGAGAACACTGAAGCTTTCTTT
>TRBJ2-2|NA|16|TRBV9|NA
CASSVGLSGFTGELFF
TGTGCCAGCAGCGTAGGGTTGTCGGGGTTCACCGGGGAGCTGTTTTTT
>TRBJ2-7|NA|12|TRBV6-5|once
CASSYRGGEQYF
TGTGCCAGCAGTTACCGAGGGGGCGAGCAGTACTTC
>TRBJ2-7|TRBD2|15|TRBV29-1|NA
CSVTLAGGISYEQYF
TGCAGCGTGACACTAGCGGGAGGGATTTCCTACGAGCAGTACTTC
>TRBJ2-3|TRBD2|14|TRBV19|once
CASSVQRDVDTQYF
TGTGCCAGTAGTGTCCAGCGGGATGTAGATACGCAGTATTTT
>TRBJ1-1|NA|13|TRBV7-9|NA
CASSFRGYTEAFF
TGTGCCAGCAGCTTTAGGGGGTACACTGAAGCTTTCTTT